This T cell receptor (beta chain) stems from a study of Ad26.COV2.S vaccination and SARS-CoV-2 variants. General study findings and limits: Placebo recipients showed lower spike-specific TCR breadth than vaccinees. Spike-specific CD8+ and CD4+ T cell responses reportedly showed substantial breadth after vaccination.

Generated by immunoSEQ multiplex PCR, the TCRdb table keeps only in-frame clones and is missing some. This sample yields about 420,000 clones, of which 88% are seen a single time; 3.6% belongs to the top ten. The treatment denotes: 15 to 20 received Ad26.COV2.S at low or high dose, single or two shots; a few received placebo; per-sample allocation not given. Sample collection was performed on day 63 after the first vaccine or placebo injection. The vaccine delivered Wuhan-strain SARS-CoV-2 spike through an Ad26 vector. In the case of this clone: The antigen is not known.

V dropped 3 bases and J dropped 10 bases, with 4 bases sitting between them. The CDR3 length is 10 residues. The source was peripheral blood, collected in a trial of Ad26.COV2.S vaccine versus placebo. This TCR came from a person aged 18-65 years who received the Ad26.COV2.S COVID-19 vaccine or a placebo. The chain uses TRBV12-3 or TRBV12-4 and TRBJ2-1; D gene uncertain. The CDR3 nucleotides are TGTGCCAGCAGTTTTTGGGAGCAGTTCTTC. Translation gives CASSFWEQFF.